Shown below are 5 T cell receptor beta chains from a single sample sequenced in a study of patients and donors after allogeneic stem cell transplantation. Via MiXCR, TCRdb re-called the RT-PCR reads, giving one row per CDR3 protein. The table has approximately 200,000 distinct CDR3 sequences, around 41% seen once. The sequenced sample was blood, either unsorted or a sorted T cell fraction (not recorded which). The origin of the receptors is a human donor who was either an allogeneic HSCT recipient or a stem cell or donor lymphocyte infusion donor (not recorded which). It is not recorded whose cells these are; they may come from a transplant donor.

V gene TRBV18 combines with J gene TRBJ2-1, with 9 positions matching TRBD1. The CDR3 totals 15 residues. The V segment lost 6 bases and the J segment 3 bases; nucleotides outside the gene matches: 6. Per the germline V gene, CDR1 is KGHSH and CDR2 is LQKENI. The chain's CDR3 is CASSPDRGFYNEQFF. CDR3 nucleotides: TGTGCCAGCTCTCCCGACAGGGGGTTCTACAATGAGCAGTTCTTC.

This clonotype was picked up a small number of times. The J gene is TRBJ1-2, the V gene TRBV9; D possibly corresponds to TRBD1 (6 bases). Germline loops: CDR1 SGDLS, CDR2 YYNGEE. With 0 bases removed from V and 7 bases from J, the gap between germline ends came to 10 bases. This CDR3 has 13 residues. The CDR3 DNA sequence: TGTGCCAGCAGCGTAGCAACAGGGAGTGGCTACACCTTC. Translating it yields CASSVATGSGYTF.

This chain uses TRBV3-1 with TRBJ1-2; D is unclear. V lost 1 base and J 7 bases, leaving 13 bases between the germline ends. The CDR3 runs 14 residues. Per the germline V gene, CDR1 is LGHDT and CDR2 is YNNKEL (reference sequence). CDR3 residues: CASSQVPRLTGYTF. The CDR3 DNA sequence: TGTGCCAGCAGCCAAGTCCCCAGACTTACTGGCTACACCTTC.

The table lists this clonotype with a few counts. The V call is TRBV4-3, the J call TRBJ1-2; D remains ambiguous. Per the germline V gene, CDR1 is LGHNA and CDR2 is YSLEER. The CDR3 sequence is 15 residues long. Trimming removed 0 bases from V and 5 bases from J, with 13 bases in between. As DNA, the CDR3 is TGCGCCAGCAGCCAAGATGTCCGAGCGCTTTATGGCTACACCTTC. Encoded protein: CASSQDVRALYGYTF.

J is TRBJ2-1 and V is TRBV7-9; 11 bases map to TRBD1. The V gene's germline CDR1 is SEHNR and CDR2 FQNEAQ (reference sequence). The ends lost 4 bases at V and 11 bases at J; junction bases unmatched: 10. This CDR3 region has 15 residues. The CDR3 here is CASSSPRTGGSKQFF. DNA for the CDR3: TGTGCCAGCAGCTCGCCTAGGACAGGGGGCTCAAAGCAGTTCTTC.